The T cell receptor beta chain under discussion was sequenced for a study of T cell repertoires in cytomegalovirus infection. CDR1 MGHRA and CDR2 YSYEKL come from the germline V gene. Between the trimmed V and J ends, which lost 1 base and 4 bases, there was a span of 8 bases. The CDR3 runs 14 residues. TCRdb reprocessed the reads with MiXCR, giving one entry per CDR3 protein. The table includes around 200,000 distinct CDR3 sequences, about 38% detected once. This clonotype was found a few times. The antigen is unknown. The rearrangement uses TRBV4-1 and TRBJ1-5; D is ambiguous. This receptor was obtained from a human donor in good health (CMV status not recorded). Some clones in this sample may be carry-over from other donors' samples. The source was CD8+ T cells from cultured PBMCs, collected from culture after CMV antigen stimulation. CDR3: CASSQVTLNQPQHF. The DNA for the CDR3 is TGCGCCAGCAGCCAAGTGACCCTTAATCAGCCCCAGCATTTT.